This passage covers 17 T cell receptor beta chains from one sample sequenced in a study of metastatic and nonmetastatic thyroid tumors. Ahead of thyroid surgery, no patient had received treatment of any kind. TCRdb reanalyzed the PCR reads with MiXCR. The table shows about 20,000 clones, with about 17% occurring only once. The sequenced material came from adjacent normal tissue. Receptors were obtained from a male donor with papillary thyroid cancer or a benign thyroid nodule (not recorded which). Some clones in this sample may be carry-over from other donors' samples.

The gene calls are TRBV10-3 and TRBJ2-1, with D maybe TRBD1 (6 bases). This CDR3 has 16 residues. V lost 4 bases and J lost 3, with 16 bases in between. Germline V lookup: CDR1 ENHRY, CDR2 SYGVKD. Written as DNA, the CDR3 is TGTGCCATCAGTGCGAAGGGGGTCGCGCGCTACAATGAGCAGTTCTTC. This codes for CAISAKGVARYNEQFF.

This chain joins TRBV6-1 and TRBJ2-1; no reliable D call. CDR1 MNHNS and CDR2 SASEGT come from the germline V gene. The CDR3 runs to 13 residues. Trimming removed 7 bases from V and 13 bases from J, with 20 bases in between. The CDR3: CASTERASYNQFF. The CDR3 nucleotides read TGTGCCAGCACGGAAAGGGCCTCGTACAATCAGTTCTTC.

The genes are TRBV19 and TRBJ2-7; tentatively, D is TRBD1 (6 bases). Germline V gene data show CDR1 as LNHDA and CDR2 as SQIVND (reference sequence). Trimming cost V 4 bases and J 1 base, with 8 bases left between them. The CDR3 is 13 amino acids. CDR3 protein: CASSTQGSYEQYF. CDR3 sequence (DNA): TGTGCCAGTAGTACGCAGGGGTCCTACGAGCAGTACTTC.

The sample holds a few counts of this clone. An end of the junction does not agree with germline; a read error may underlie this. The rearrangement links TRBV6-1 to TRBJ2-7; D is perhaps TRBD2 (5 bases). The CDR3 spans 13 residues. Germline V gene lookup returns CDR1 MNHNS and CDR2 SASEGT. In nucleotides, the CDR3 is TGTGCCAGCAGTAGGACGGGGAACTACGATCAGTACTTC. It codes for CASSRTGNYDQYF.

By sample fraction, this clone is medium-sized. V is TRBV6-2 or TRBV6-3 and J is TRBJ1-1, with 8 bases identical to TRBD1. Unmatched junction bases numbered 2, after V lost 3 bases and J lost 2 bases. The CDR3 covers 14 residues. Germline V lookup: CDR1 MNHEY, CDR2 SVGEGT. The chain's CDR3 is CASSYSGGNTEAFF. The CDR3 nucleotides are TGTGCCAGCAGTTATTCAGGGGGCAACACTGAAGCTTTCTTT.

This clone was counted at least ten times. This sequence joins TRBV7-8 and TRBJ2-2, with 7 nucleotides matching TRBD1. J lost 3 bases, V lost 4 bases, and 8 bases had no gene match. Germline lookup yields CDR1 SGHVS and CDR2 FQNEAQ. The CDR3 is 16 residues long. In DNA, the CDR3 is TGTGCCAGCAGCTATATAACAGGGGTTTACACCGGGGAGCTGTTTTTT. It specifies CASSYITGVYTGELFF.

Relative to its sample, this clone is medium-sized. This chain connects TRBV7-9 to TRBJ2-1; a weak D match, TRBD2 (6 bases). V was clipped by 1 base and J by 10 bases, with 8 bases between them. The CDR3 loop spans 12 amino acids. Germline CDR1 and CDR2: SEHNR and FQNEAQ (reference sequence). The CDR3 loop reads CASSLGAGEQFF. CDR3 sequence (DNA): TGTGCCAGCAGCTTAGGCGCGGGGGAGCAGTTCTTC.

CDR3 sequence (DNA): TGTGCCAGCAGTCCGCCGAGGGGGTCGTCAGATACGCAGTATTTT. Its translation: CASSPPRGSSDTQYF. The V and J genes are TRBV28 and TRBJ2-3; possible D gene TRBD1, 6 bases. V was clipped by 5 bases and J by 4 bases, with 16 bases between them. Germline CDR1 MDHEN, CDR2 SYDVKM. The CDR3 has 15 amino acids.

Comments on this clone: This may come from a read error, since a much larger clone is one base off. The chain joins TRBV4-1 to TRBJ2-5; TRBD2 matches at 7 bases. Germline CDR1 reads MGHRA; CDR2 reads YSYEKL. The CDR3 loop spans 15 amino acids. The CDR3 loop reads CAISYMTGAGETQYF. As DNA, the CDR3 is TGCGCCATCAGCTACATGACGGGAGCGGGGGAGACCCAGTACTTC.

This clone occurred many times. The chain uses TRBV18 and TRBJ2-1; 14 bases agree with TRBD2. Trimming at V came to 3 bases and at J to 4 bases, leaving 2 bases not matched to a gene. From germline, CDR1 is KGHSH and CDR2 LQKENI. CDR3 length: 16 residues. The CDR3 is CASSPWTSGGYNEQFF. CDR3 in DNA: TGTGCCAGCTCACCCTGGACTAGCGGGGGGTACAATGAGCAGTTCTTC.

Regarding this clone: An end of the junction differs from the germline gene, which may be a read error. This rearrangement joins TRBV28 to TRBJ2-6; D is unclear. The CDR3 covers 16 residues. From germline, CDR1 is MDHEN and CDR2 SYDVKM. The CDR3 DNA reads TGTGCCAGCACGACCGCACCGCCCTCTGGTGCCAACGTCCTGACTTTC. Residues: CASTTAPPSGANVLTF.

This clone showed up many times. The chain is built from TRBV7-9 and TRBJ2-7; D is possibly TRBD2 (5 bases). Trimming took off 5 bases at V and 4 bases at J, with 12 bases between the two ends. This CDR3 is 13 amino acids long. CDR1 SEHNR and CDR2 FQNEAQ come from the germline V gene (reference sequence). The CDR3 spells CASSTGLTYEQYV. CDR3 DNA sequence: TGTGCCAGCAGCACCGGACTGACATACGAGCAGTACGTC.

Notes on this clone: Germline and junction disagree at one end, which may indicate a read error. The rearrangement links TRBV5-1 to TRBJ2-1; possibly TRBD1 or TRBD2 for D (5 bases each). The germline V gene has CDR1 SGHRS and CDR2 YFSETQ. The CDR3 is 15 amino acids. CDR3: CASSLGGASYNAQFF. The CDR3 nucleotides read TGCGCCAGCAGCTTGGGAGGGGCATCCTACAATGCGCAGTTCTTC.

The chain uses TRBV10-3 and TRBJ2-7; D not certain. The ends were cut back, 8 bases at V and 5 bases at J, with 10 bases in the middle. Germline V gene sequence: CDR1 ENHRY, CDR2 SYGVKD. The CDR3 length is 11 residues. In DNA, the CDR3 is TGTGCCATCGGTGGGTGGAACGAGCAGTACGTC. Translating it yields CAIGGWNEQYV.

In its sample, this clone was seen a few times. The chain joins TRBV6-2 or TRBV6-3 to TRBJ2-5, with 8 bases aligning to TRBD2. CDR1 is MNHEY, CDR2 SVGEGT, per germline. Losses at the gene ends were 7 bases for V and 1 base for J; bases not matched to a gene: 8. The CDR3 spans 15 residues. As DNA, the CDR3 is TGTGCCAGCATCCTCGGACTAGCAATCCAAGAGACCCAGTACTTC. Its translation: CASILGLAIQETQYF.

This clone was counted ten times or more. The CDR3 loop reads CASSVAGLAGDSYNEQFF. The DNA for the CDR3 is TGTGCCAGCAGCGTAGCGGGACTAGCGGGAGACTCCTACAATGAGCAGTTCTTC. The chain couples TRBV9 to TRBJ2-1, with 14 bases aligning to TRBD2. The CDR3 sequence is 18 residues long. The germline V gene has CDR1 SGDLS and CDR2 YYNGEE. The trim removed 0 bases at V and 0 bases at J, leaving 2 bases unmatched.

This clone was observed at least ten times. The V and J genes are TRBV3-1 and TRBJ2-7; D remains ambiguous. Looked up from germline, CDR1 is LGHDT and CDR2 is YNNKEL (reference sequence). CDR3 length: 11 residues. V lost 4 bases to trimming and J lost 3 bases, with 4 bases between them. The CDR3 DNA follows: TGTGCCAGCAGCCTCTACTACGAGCAGTACTTC. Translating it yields CASSLYYEQYF.